The clone carrying this T cell receptor (beta chain) was observed once. The sample comes from a study of blood T cell repertoires in COVID-19. Study information: The study drew acute and convalescent COVID-19 samples from the United States, Italy and Spain.

Trimming at V came to 8 bases and at J to 4 bases, leaving 7 bases not matched to a gene. CDR1 MDHEN and CDR2 SYDVKM come from the germline V gene. The CDR3 extends over 16 amino acids. Method: immunoSEQ multiplex PCR; TCRdb's copy keeps in-frame clones and lacks some. The profile shows 390,000 or so clones, about 89% of them singletons. While infection was still active, Seattle patients were enrolled and then followed longitudinally. This receptor was identified in a woman in her twenties or thirties with COVID-19, enrolled during active disease. Sequenced sample: peripheral blood. This chain joins TRBV28 and TRBJ2-1; 14 bases map to TRBD2. The CDR3 DNA reads as TGTGCCAGCCCGCCGGGACTAGCGGGGGAGTACAATGAGCAGTTCTTC. This codes for CASPPGLAGEYNEQFF.